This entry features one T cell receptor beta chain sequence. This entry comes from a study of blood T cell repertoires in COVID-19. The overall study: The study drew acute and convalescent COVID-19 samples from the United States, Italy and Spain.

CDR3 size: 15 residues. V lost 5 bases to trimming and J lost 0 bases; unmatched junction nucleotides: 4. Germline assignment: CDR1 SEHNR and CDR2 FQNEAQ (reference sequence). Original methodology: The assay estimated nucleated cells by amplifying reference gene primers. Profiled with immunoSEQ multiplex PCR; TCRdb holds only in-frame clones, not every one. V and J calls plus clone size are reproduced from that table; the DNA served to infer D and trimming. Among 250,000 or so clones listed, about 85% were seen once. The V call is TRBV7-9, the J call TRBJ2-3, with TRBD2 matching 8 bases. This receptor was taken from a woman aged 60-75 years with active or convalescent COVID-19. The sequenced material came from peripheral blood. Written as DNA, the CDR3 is TGTGCCAGCAGCCCAGCGGGAGCCAGCACAGATACGCAGTATTTT. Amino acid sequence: CASSPAGASTDTQYF.